The 13 T cell receptor beta chains presented below share a single source sample, sequenced in a study of preoperative IRX-2 immunotherapy in early breast cancer. The treatment denotes: preoperative locoregional IRX-2 cytokine immunotherapy. The repertoire was sequenced with immunoSEQ multiplex PCR; TCRdb's copy has only in-frame clones and lacks some. Of some 30,000 clones listed, around 91% are singletons. The sample was collected from a patient treated with IRX-2 immunotherapy. The receptors originated from a human donor with breast cancer.

V is TRBV6-6 and J is TRBJ2-1, with 8 bases matching TRBD1. The CDR3 has 15 residues. Per the germline V gene, CDR1 is MNHNY and CDR2 is SVGAGI (reference sequence). With 10 bases clipped from V and 4 bases from J, the junction kept 12 bases outside the gene matches. The CDR3 region has the DNA TGTGCCACTAACTTTCAGGGGGCGGGATACAATGAGCAGTTCTTC. Protein product: CATNFQGAGYNEQFF.

This clone was observed a handful of times. The chain recombines TRBV5-1 with TRBJ1-1; TRBD1 matches 8 bases. The CDR3 is 15 amino acids. CDR1 SGHRS and CDR2 YFSETQ come from the germline V gene. Trimming removed 0 bases from V and 3 bases from J; junction bases left unmatched: 4. This chain's CDR3 is CASSLGTGWDTEAFF. The CDR3 region has the DNA TGCGCCAGCAGCTTGGGGACAGGGTGGGACACTGAAGCTTTCTTT.

The DNA of the CDR3 is TGTGCCAGCAGTCCGGGGGCAAGCACAGATACGCAGTATTTT. This translates into CASSPGASTDTQYF. This chain connects TRBV7-7 to TRBJ2-3, with D perhaps TRBD1 or TRBD2 (6 bases each). Germline V CDR1 and CDR2: SSHAT, FNYEAQ (reference sequence). V was pared by 6 bases and J by 0 bases, with 10 bases between. CDR3 length equals 14 residues. The full variable domain, rest sourced from reference TRBV7-7 and TRBJ2-3, is GAGVSQSPRYKVTKRGQDVTLRCDPISSHATLYWYQQALGQGPEFLTYFNYEAQPDKSGLPSDRFSAERPEGSISTLTIQRTEQRDSAMYRCASSPGASTDTQYFGPGTRLTVL.

The chain employs TRBV5-8 and TRBJ2-7; tentative D call: TRBD1 (6 bases). Germline values: CDR1 SGHTS, CDR2 YDEGEE. V was clipped by 6 bases and J by 2 bases, with 12 bases between them. This CDR3 contains 13 residues. CDR3 nucleotides: TGTGCCAGCAACTCCGGACAGACCTACGAGCAGTACTTC. Translation gives CASNSGQTYEQYF.

The chain combines TRBV9 with TRBJ2-1; 7 bases match TRBD2. The CDR3 runs to 15 residues. V lost 3 bases, J lost 0 bases, and 3 bases stayed unmatched. Germline CDR1 is SGDLS and CDR2 is YYNGEE. Written as DNA, the CDR3 is TGTGCCAGCAGCGCCGCGGGGGTCTCCTACAATGAGCAGTTCTTC. As protein: CASSAAGVSYNEQFF.

The chain is built from TRBV30 and TRBJ2-2; D is possibly TRBD1 (5 bases). The ends were cut back, 2 bases at V and 6 bases at J, with 7 bases in the middle. The germline CDR1 and CDR2 sequences are GTSNPN and SVGIG (reference sequence). There are 12 residues in the CDR3. CDR3 coding DNA: TGTGCCTGGAGTCAGGGCGCCGGGGAGCTGTTTTTT. Amino acid sequence: CAWSQGAGELFF.

The rearrangement joins TRBV20-1 to TRBJ2-7, with unresolved D. Trimming cost V 5 bases and J 2 bases, with 7 bases left between them. Germline V lookup: CDR1 DFQATT, CDR2 SNEGSKA (reference sequence). The CDR3 covers 11 residues. The CDR3 region has the DNA TGCAGTGCTTCGGACCCCTACGAGCAGTACTTC. Translation gives CSASDPYEQYF.

The chain has TRBV19 and TRBJ1-4; TRBD1 agrees at 7 bases. Germline assignment: CDR1 LNHDA and CDR2 SQIVND (reference sequence). Trimming cost V 10 bases and J 5 bases; bases outside gene matches: 7. The CDR3 covers 13 residues. CDR3 DNA sequence: TGTGCCACGCAGGGGGGTTGGAATGAAAAACTGTTTTTT. Protein sequence: CATQGGWNEKLFF.

The chain links TRBV4-3 to TRBJ2-5; 10 bases are a match to TRBD2. TRBJ2-7 explains the end of the DNA better; the J call may be wrong. The germline V gene has CDR1 LGHNA and CDR2 YSLEER. The CDR3 length is 15 residues. In DNA form, the CDR3 reads TGCGCCAGCAGTCGTAGCGGGGGGAGCTCCTACGAGCAGTACTTC. Its protein product is CASSRSGGSSYEQYF.

The genes are TRBV5-1 and TRBJ2-5, with TRBD2 matching over 9 bases. Trimming took 0 bases from V and 5 from J; bases not matched to a gene: 5. Germline CDR1 reads SGHRS; CDR2 reads YFSETQ. The CDR3 sequence is 15 residues long. CDR3 residues: CASSLAGTSSETQYF. In DNA form, the CDR3 reads TGCGCCAGCAGCTTGGCCGGGACTAGCAGTGAGACCCAGTACTTC.

The chain links TRBV5-6 to TRBJ1-6; D not certain. This CDR3 region has 16 residues. The V gene lost 2 bases and the J gene lost 0 bases, with 9 bases spanning the gap. In germline, CDR1 is SGHDT, CDR2 YYEEEE. In DNA form, the CDR3 reads TGTGCCAGCAGCTTCTCTGGTCCCTCCTATAATTCACCCCTCCACTTT. Translating gives CASSFSGPSYNSPLHF.

V is TRBV5-8 and J is TRBJ1-2, with D perhaps matching TRBD1 (5 bases). The V and J ends lost 3 bases and 13 bases respectively, with 16 bases between them. There are 12 residues in the CDR3. Germline lookup yields CDR1 SGHTS and CDR2 YDEGEE. DNA for the CDR3: TGTGCCAGCAGCTGGGACGCCGGATGGCTCACCTTC. It encodes CASSWDAGWLTF.

The chain uses TRBV7-2 and TRBJ1-2; 7 nucleotides agree with TRBD1. There are 15 residues in the CDR3. Germline trimming cut 5 bases from V and 4 bases from J; bases unmatched to any gene: 10. CDR1 and CDR2 from the germline V gene are SGHTA and FQGNSA. The CDR3, as DNA: TGTGCCAGCAGCCCCAGGACAGGCGGTGGCTATGGCTACACCTTC. Translating gives CASSPRTGGGYGYTF.